Shown below are 19 T cell receptor beta chains from a single sample sequenced in a study of T-cell reconstitution after alpha-beta-depleted transplantation in children. Unique molecular identifiers were built into the TCRbeta library. TCRdb called the PCR reads again in MiXCR, with one record for every CDR3 protein. The table records 600,000 or so distinct CDR3 sequences, about 21% of them present only once. The sample here was PBMCs, mostly from graft donor cells, taken 360 days after TCRalphabeta/CD19-depleted stem cell transplant. The receptors shown here come from a boy in the first two years of life who had a stem cell transplant for acute myeloid leukemia, so the T cells may come from the graft donor.

This clonotype was observed many times. The chain joins TRBV29-1 to TRBJ1-1; D is unresolved. The germline V gene encodes CDR1 SQVTM and CDR2 ANQGSEA. The ends were cut back, 3 bases at V and 7 bases at J, with 6 bases in the middle. This CDR3 has 10 residues. CDR3 protein: CSVEAVEAFF. The CDR3 DNA reads TGCAGCGTTGAGGCAGTTGAAGCTTTCTTT.

At least ten counts were recorded for this clonotype. V and J are TRBV4-3 and TRBJ2-5, with 7 bases aligning to TRBD2. Germline trimming cut 0 bases from V and 4 bases from J; bases unmatched to any gene: 5. Germline V gene lookup returns CDR1 LGHNA and CDR2 YSLEER. This CDR3 is built from 15 residues. This chain's CDR3 is CASSQDWGGRETQYF. CDR3 coding DNA: TGCGCCAGCAGCCAAGATTGGGGGGGTAGAGAGACCCAGTACTTC.

The sample holds one count of this clonotype. The chain uses TRBV28 and TRBJ2-2; TRBD2 matches 11 bases. CDR1 is MDHEN, CDR2 SYDVKM, per germline. The CDR3 runs 15 residues. The V segment lost 6 bases and the J segment 8 bases; nucleotides outside the gene matches: 8. The CDR3 DNA reads as TGTGCCAGCAGGCTCCGACTAGCGGGGAGGGGGGAGCTGTTTTTT. It is translated as CASRLRLAGRGELFF.

This clonotype occurred many times. The genes are TRBV7-2 and TRBJ1-1; no clear D gene. CDR3 length: 16 residues. Germline values: CDR1 SGHTA, CDR2 FQGNSA. The V and J ends lost 2 bases and 2 bases respectively, with 15 bases between them. The DNA of the CDR3 is TGTGCCAGCAGCTTAACGCGGGAAACATTAAACACTGAAGCTTTCTTT. Amino acid sequence: CASSLTRETLNTEAFF.

This clonotype occurred many times. V usage is TRBV12-3 or TRBV12-4 and J usage is TRBJ2-5, with a possible D match to TRBD2 (6 bases). The CDR3 length is 16 residues. V lost 6 bases and J 2 bases, leaving 19 bases between the germline ends. The CDR3 nucleotides are TGTGCCAGCAGACCTCCCGGACCGGGGGTTCAAGAGACCCAGTACTTC. Its translation: CASRPPGPGVQETQYF.

This clonotype was counted a few times. This chain connects TRBV7-2 to TRBJ2-3; no reliable D call. CDR3 size: 15 residues. V shed 5 bases and J shed 0 bases, with 12 bases lying between them. Germline CDR1 and CDR2: SGHTA and FQGNSA. CDR3 sequence: CASSRMGSSTDTQYF. In DNA, the CDR3 is TGTGCCAGCAGCCGAATGGGTTCTAGCACAGATACGCAGTATTTT.

Only a few counts were recorded for this clonotype. This chain links TRBV20-1 with TRBJ2-1, with 9 bases matching TRBD2. The V gene end was trimmed by 0 bases and the J gene end by 4 bases; junction bases not matched to a gene: 13. Looked up from germline, CDR1 is DFQATT and CDR2 is SNEGSKA (reference sequence). The CDR3 length is 18 residues. The CDR3 bases are TGCAGTGCTAGAGATGCCCCAGGTGGCGGGGGGGCTTACAATGAGCAGTTCTTC. It codes for CSARDAPGGGGAYNEQFF.

This clonotype showed up many times. V is TRBV12-3 or TRBV12-4 and J is TRBJ1-5; 11 bases fit TRBD1. The CDR3 sequence is 14 residues long. Trimming at V came to 6 bases and at J to 7 bases, leaving 5 bases not matched to a gene. CDR3 protein: CASRGQGVGQPQHF. The DNA for the CDR3 is TGTGCCAGCAGGGGACAGGGGGTAGGACAGCCCCAGCATTTT.

This clonotype has a count of ten or more. This rearrangement joins TRBV12-3 or TRBV12-4 to TRBJ1-1, with D possibly matching TRBD1 (5 bases). The CDR3 extends over 14 amino acids. V lost 6 bases and J 1 base, leaving 12 bases between the germline ends. In DNA form, the CDR3 reads TGTGCCAGCAGGCCCGGGGGAGCGAACACTGAAGCTTTCTTT. Translated, it gives CASRPGGANTEAFF.

This clonotype was counted only a few times. This CDR3 is CSAKGGPGNEQFF. DNA for the CDR3: TGCAGTGCTAAAGGGGGGCCGGGTAATGAGCAGTTCTTC. V gene TRBV20-1 combines with J gene TRBJ2-1; D is tentatively TRBD1 or TRBD2 (6 bases each). Trimming took 4 bases from V and 7 from J, leaving 14 bases between them. The V gene's germline CDR1 is DFQATT and CDR2 SNEGSKA (reference sequence). The CDR3 runs to 13 residues.

V gene TRBV12-3 or TRBV12-4 combines with J gene TRBJ2-1; 10 nucleotides line up with TRBD2. The CDR3 consists of 17 residues. The V segment lost 4 bases and the J segment 6 bases; nucleotides outside the gene matches: 12. The CDR3 sequence is CASSWRLAGAPSNEQFF. The DNA of the CDR3 is TGTGCCAGCAGTTGGAGGCTAGCGGGGGCCCCATCCAATGAGCAGTTCTTC.

The sample holds many counts of this clonotype. V usage is TRBV4-2 and J usage is TRBJ2-5; D may be TRBD2 (6 bases). Trimming left V 4 bases short and J 5 bases short, with 14 bases between. The V gene's germline CDR1 is LGHNA and CDR2 YNFKEQ. This CDR3 spans 14 amino acids. For the CDR3, the DNA is TGTGCCAGCAGCCCCCGGGCGGGGATTGAGACCCAGTACTTC. Its protein product is CASSPRAGIETQYF.

This clonotype was detected only a few times. The rearrangement joins TRBV10-1 to TRBJ1-2; D is unclear. V was cut by 3 bases and J by 4 bases, with 9 bases left in between. Germline lookup yields CDR1 WNHNN and CDR2 SYGVQD (reference sequence). The CDR3 covers 13 residues. CDR3 residues: CASSEMPLYGYTF. CDR3 DNA sequence: TGCGCCAGCAGTGAAATGCCTCTCTATGGCTACACCTTC.

The sample holds a few counts of this clonotype. The V call is TRBV6-5, the J call TRBJ2-7; D gene unclear. The CDR3 contains 13 residues. V lost 0 bases and J 6 bases, leaving 9 bases between the germline ends. Germline lookup yields CDR1 MNHEY and CDR2 SVGAGI. The CDR3 region has the DNA TGTGCCAGCAGTTACTCGGGCTTAGGCGAGCAGTACTTC. Amino acids: CASSYSGLGEQYF.

At least ten counts were recorded for this clonotype. The rearrangement joins TRBV20-1 to TRBJ1-5; 8 nucleotides align to TRBD1. V shed 3 bases and J 1 base; nucleotides not matched to a gene: 2. Germline V gene lookup returns CDR1 DFQATT and CDR2 SNEGSKA (reference sequence). CDR3 length: 14 residues. The CDR3 here is CSARDRESNQPQHF. In DNA, the CDR3 is TGCAGTGCTAGGGACAGGGAAAGCAATCAGCCCCAGCATTTT.

CDR3 DNA: TGTGCCAGCATGGGGGGGGAGGGAGAGACCCAGTACTTC. As protein: CASMGGEGETQYF. The V call is TRBV6-6, the J call TRBJ2-5, with 7 positions matching TRBD2. J gave up 4 bases and V 7 bases, and 6 bases lay outside the gene matches. There are 13 residues in the CDR3. Germline V gene data show CDR1 as MNHNY and CDR2 as SVGAGI (reference sequence).

The V and J genes are TRBV20-1 and TRBJ2-7; D unclear. The ends were cut back, 1 base at V and 6 bases at J, with 16 bases in the middle. The CDR3 has 14 amino acids. Germline lookup yields CDR1 DFQATT and CDR2 SNEGSKA (reference sequence). CDR3 nucleotide sequence: TGCAGTGCTAGAGTGGGCGCTACTCCGCTCGAGCAGTACTTC. Protein sequence: CSARVGATPLEQYF.

This clonotype was counted only a few times. The genes are TRBV29-1 and TRBJ2-1, with a possible D match to TRBD1 (6 bases). This CDR3 has 13 residues. Trimming pared 2 bases from V and 7 bases from J, leaving 12 bases between. In germline, CDR1 is SQVTM, CDR2 ANQGSEA. CDR3 in amino acids: CSVEFGTLNEQFF. The DNA for the CDR3 is TGCAGCGTTGAATTCGGGACACTTAATGAGCAGTTCTTC.

The sample holds a few counts of this clonotype. The chain is built from TRBV20-1 and TRBJ2-1, with D maybe TRBD2 (5 bases). This CDR3 has 14 residues. Germline V gene lookup returns CDR1 DFQATT and CDR2 SNEGSKA (reference sequence). V lost 0 bases and J lost 8, with 14 bases in between. The CDR3 DNA sequence: TGCAGTGCTAGAGATCCGAAGGGAGAATATGAGCAGTTCTTC. Translating it yields CSARDPKGEYEQFF.